These 15 T cell receptor beta chains came from one sample sequenced in a study of tumor-infiltrating lymphocytes in localized non-small cell lung cancer. TCRdb keeps only in-frame clones here, not all; method: immunoSEQ multiplex PCR. The data show approximately 8,700 clones, approximately 82% seen once. The sample consisted of uninvolved lung tissue not adjacent to the tumor. These receptors originate from a human donor with non-small cell lung cancer.

The rearrangement uses TRBV7-2 and TRBJ2-2; D is undetermined. V lost 1 base, J lost 7 bases, and 10 bases lay in between. There are 14 residues in the CDR3. The germline V gene encodes CDR1 SGHTA and CDR2 FQGNSA. The CDR3 DNA reads TGTGCCAGCAGCTTAGATTTGGGCGGCGGGGAGCTGTTTTTT. Its translation: CASSLDLGGGELFF.

This clone turned up a few times. The CDR3 loop is CASSYQGEGYTF. CDR3 DNA: TGTGCCAGCAGCTACCAGGGAGAAGGCTACACCTTC. The gene calls are TRBV7-3 and TRBJ1-2, with a tentative D call TRBD1 (5 bases). V lost 4 bases and J 8 bases, leaving 11 bases between the germline ends. Per germline, CDR1 SGHTA and CDR2 FQGTGA. The CDR3 has 12 amino acids. Filled out from reference TRBV7-3 and TRBJ1-2, the complete variable domain reads GAGVSQTPSNKVTEKGKYVELRCDPISGHTALYWYRQSLGQGPEFLIYFQGTGAADDSGLPNDRFFAVRPEGSVSTLKIQRTERGDSAVYLCASSYQGEGYTFGSGTRLTVV.

V and J are TRBV6-5 and TRBJ1-1; weak D call: TRBD1 (5 bases). The ends were cut back, 5 bases at V and 4 bases at J, with 17 bases in the middle. CDR3 length: 15 residues. CDR1 and CDR2 from the germline V gene are MNHEY and SVGAGI. The DNA for the CDR3 is TGTGCCAGCAGTCTACAGGACCCCACGGGCACTGAAGCTTTCTTT. Its protein product is CASSLQDPTGTEAFF.

The rearrangement uses TRBV5-5 and TRBJ2-7; possibly TRBD2 for D (5 bases). From germline, CDR1 is SGHKS and CDR2 YYEKEE (reference sequence). V was cut by 2 bases and J by 0 bases, with 12 bases left in between. CDR3 size: 15 residues. The CDR3 DNA reads TGTGCCAGCAGCTTCCATTTGACTATCTCCTACGAGCAGTACTTC. Residues: CASSFHLTISYEQYF.

This chain links TRBV2 with TRBJ1-1, with a weak D call TRBD1 (6 bases). Germline CDR1 is SNHLY and CDR2 is FYNNEI. The CDR3 consists of 14 residues. V was clipped by 5 bases and J by 8 bases, with 18 bases between them. The CDR3: CASSKDSPSGEAFF. CDR3 nucleotide sequence: TGTGCCAGCAGTAAGGACAGCCCGTCGGGGGAAGCTTTCTTT.

This clone was seen only a few times. The rearrangement joins TRBV30 to TRBJ2-6, with D possibly matching TRBD2 (6 bases). CDR3 length: 16 residues. Deletions cut 2 bases from V and 2 bases from J, with 13 bases between. Germline assignment: CDR1 GTSNPN and CDR2 SVGIG (reference sequence). The CDR3 DNA sequence: TGTGCCTGGAGTCCCGCGGGAACTGCTGGGGCCAACGTCCTGACTTTC. Translated, it gives CAWSPAGTAGANVLTF.

The gene calls are TRBV27 and TRBJ1-2; 7 nucleotides match TRBD1. CDR3 size: 13 residues. V lost 3 bases and J lost 3; bases outside the gene matches: 1. Germline CDR1 is MNHEY and CDR2 is SMNVEV (reference sequence). The CDR3: CASSFTGDYGYTF. In nucleotides, the CDR3 is TGTGCCAGCAGTTTTACAGGGGACTATGGCTACACCTTC.

There are a few counts of this clone. The J gene is TRBJ2-7, the V gene TRBV18; the match to TRBD1 covers 9 bases. From germline, CDR1 is KGHSH and CDR2 LQKENI. The CDR3 loop spans 14 amino acids. Trimming at V came to 3 bases and at J to 6 bases, leaving 6 bases not matched to a gene. CDR3 DNA: TGTGCCAGCTCACCCCGGGACAGGGAGTCCGAGCAGTACTTC. Translation: CASSPRDRESEQYF.

This rearrangement joins TRBV6-5 to TRBJ1-2; D not resolved. Germline CDR1 and CDR2: MNHEY and SVGAGI. This CDR3 has 13 amino acids. Trimming left V 6 bases short and J 7 bases short, with 15 bases between. CDR3 sequence reads: CASRLSGVGGYTF. In DNA form, the CDR3 reads TGTGCCAGCAGGCTGTCTGGGGTCGGTGGCTACACCTTC.

The chain has TRBV5-5 and TRBJ2-3; D call uncertain. Germline CDR1 is SGHKS and CDR2 is YYEKEE (reference sequence). This CDR3 has 14 residues. V lost 1 base and J 6 bases, leaving 12 bases between the germline ends. DNA of the CDR3: TGTGCCAGCAGCTTGAAAGGGCCCTCGGATACGCAGTATTTT. Its translation: CASSLKGPSDTQYF.

The chain employs TRBV5-1 and TRBJ2-5, with TRBD1 identical over 12 bases. Germline lookup yields CDR1 SGHRS and CDR2 YFSETQ. The CDR3 sequence is 15 residues long. With 2 bases clipped from V and 4 bases from J, the junction kept 3 bases outside the gene matches. CDR3 sequence reads: CASSFGTGGIETQYF. The CDR3 nucleotides are TGCGCCAGCAGCTTTGGGACAGGGGGCATAGAGACCCAGTACTTC.

V is TRBV25-1 and J is TRBJ2-1, with 11 bases aligning to TRBD2. Germline CDR1 MGHDK, CDR2 SYGVNS. Germline trimming cut 6 bases from V and 5 bases from J; bases unmatched to any gene: 9. The CDR3 has 16 amino acids. The DNA for the CDR3 is TGTGCCAGCAGCTCCATGGGACTAGCGGCTAACAATGAGCAGTTCTTC. This codes for CASSSMGLAANNEQFF.

CDR3 region: CASSWGLEGEAFF. The CDR3 region has the DNA TGTGCCAGCAGTTGGGGACTCGAGGGTGAAGCTTTCTTT. The chain combines TRBV28 with TRBJ1-1; possibly TRBD1 for D (5 bases). The CDR3 consists of 13 residues. V lost 4 bases and J 7 bases, leaving 13 bases between the germline ends. Per germline, CDR1 MDHEN and CDR2 SYDVKM.

The rearrangement joins TRBV6-6 to TRBJ2-1; 7 nucleotides agree with TRBD2. This CDR3 is 13 amino acids long. CDR1 and CDR2 (germline): MNHNY, SVGAGI (reference sequence). With 7 bases clipped from V and 7 bases from J, the junction kept 7 bases outside the gene matches. The CDR3 spells CASKGGGKNEQFF. In DNA form, the CDR3 reads TGTGCCAGCAAGGGCGGGGGAAAGAATGAGCAGTTCTTC.

The J gene is TRBJ1-2, the V gene TRBV4-1, with 10 nucleotides matching TRBD1. V shed 2 bases, J shed 7 bases, and the junction held 7 bases outside the gene matches. The CDR3 covers 15 residues. Germline values: CDR1 MGHRA, CDR2 YSYEKL. The CDR3 sequence: CASSQLSGTGAGYTF. As DNA, the CDR3 is TGCGCCAGCAGCCAACTTTCCGGGACAGGGGCTGGCTACACCTTC.